The source of this T cell receptor beta chain is a study of cytomegalovirus exposure and HLA in healthy donors. PCR used 60 Vbeta primers and 13 Jbeta primers. Sequenced by immunoSEQ multiplex PCR; TCRdb stores in-frame clones only, minus some. Among 140,000 to 150,000 clones listed, 84% were seen once. CDR1 and CDR2 from the germline V gene are MNHNS and SASEGT. The V end lost 5 bases, the J end lost 4 bases, and 9 bases lay between the germline ends. The CDR3 is 13 amino acids. The sequenced material came from PBMCs. The TCR was taken from a boy aged 2 to 9 in good health and CMV-seronegative. The chain combines TRBV6-1 with TRBJ1-5; D ambiguous. CDR3 region: CASSWSENQPQHF. DNA of the CDR3: TGTGCCAGCAGTTGGAGTGAAAATCAGCCCCAGCATTTT.